This T cell receptor (beta chain) was captured by sequencing in a study of blood T cells in healthy people across ages. A second about 7 to 12 cycle PCR used barcoded and J-beta primers. TCRdb analysed the 5' RACE reads with MiXCR anew, one entry per CDR3 protein. The sample consists of 800,000 to 950,000 distinct CDR3 sequences, almost 30% of them appearing once. This CDR3 region has 17 residues. Between the trimmed V and J ends, which lost 1 base and 2 bases, there was a span of 14 bases. Germline loops: CDR1 MGHRA, CDR2 YSYEKL. Approximately 9 milliliters of peripheral blood were drawn from each donor into EDTA-treated tubes. These same data were also listed under a study on T cells of mothers and their children. As reported in that work: The donors comprised roughly 6 children and their three healthy Caucasian mothers. cDNA was made from all extracted RNA, about 1.5 ug per 15 ul. Pairs that are related and pairs that are unrelated have TCR recombination output shaped similarly by thymic selection.

The sequenced material came from blood. The genes are TRBV4-1 and TRBJ2-2; maybe TRBD1 (6 bases). This sequence originates from a woman in her thirties or forties in good health. CDR3 DNA sequence: TGCGCCAGCAGCCAAGGGTCCGGACAGCTAAACACCGGGGAGCTGTTTTTT. Translation: CASSQGSGQLNTGELFF.